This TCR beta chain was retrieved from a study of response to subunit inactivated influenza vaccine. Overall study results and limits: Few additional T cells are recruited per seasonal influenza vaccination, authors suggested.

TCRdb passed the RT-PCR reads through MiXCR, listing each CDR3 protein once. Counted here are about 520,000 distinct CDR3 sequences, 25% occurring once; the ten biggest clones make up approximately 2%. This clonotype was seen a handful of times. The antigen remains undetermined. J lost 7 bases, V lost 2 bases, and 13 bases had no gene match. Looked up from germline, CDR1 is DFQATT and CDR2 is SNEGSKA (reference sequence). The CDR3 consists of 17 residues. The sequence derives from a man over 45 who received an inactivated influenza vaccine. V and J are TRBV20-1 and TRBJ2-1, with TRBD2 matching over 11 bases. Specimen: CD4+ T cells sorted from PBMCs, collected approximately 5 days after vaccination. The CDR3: CSARLLAGGFVANEQFF. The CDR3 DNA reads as TGCAGTGCTAGATTGCTAGCGGGGGGTTTTGTCGCAAATGAGCAGTTCTTC.